The clone carrying this T cell receptor (beta chain) was seen at least ten times. This entry is derived from a study of T-cell reconstitution after alpha-beta-depleted transplantation in children. The CDR3 is made up of 12 amino acids. The V and J ends lost 8 bases and 5 bases respectively, with 10 bases between them. The germline CDR1 and CDR2 sequences are LNHNV and YYDKDF (reference sequence). A library of TCRbeta sequences, prepared with unique molecular identifiers, was generated. One entry per CDR3 protein, called by TCRdb with MiXCR from the PCR reads. The sample comprises 60,000 to 80,000 distinct CDR3 sequences, approximately 7.4% of which are singletons, and around 2.5% rests with the top ten.

The origin of this receptor is a human donor who donated a stem cell graft to a child with acute lymphoblastic leukemia. The gene calls are TRBV15 and TRBJ1-5, with no clear D. The material sequenced was PBMCs from the stem cell graft donor, taken from the stem cell graft. In DNA, the CDR3 is TGTGCCACCGGCGCGCTTTATCAGCCCCAGCATTTT. This gives the protein CATGALYQPQHF.